The 22 T cell receptor beta chains listed next were all sequenced from one sample in a study of blood T cell repertoires in COVID-19. Sequencing used immunoSEQ multiplex PCR; TCRdb keeps in-frame clones, though not all of them. The table lists 50,000 to 75,000 clones, 91% of them singletons. The sequencing input was peripheral blood. The source is a human donor in a cohort sampled during active COVID-19.

The rearrangement joins TRBV28 to TRBJ2-7; 10 nucleotides agree with TRBD2. The CDR3 consists of 18 residues. Trimming took 4 bases from V and 0 from J; bases not matched to a gene: 12. Per germline, CDR1 MDHEN and CDR2 SYDVKM. CDR3 bases: TGTGCCAGCAGTTATGCAGGACTAGCGGATCAATCCTCCTACGAGCAGTACTTC. Its translation: CASSYAGLADQSSYEQYF. Using reference TRBV28 and TRBJ2-7 for the parts outside the CDR3, the full variable domain is DVKVTQSSRYLVKRTGEKVFLECVQDMDHENMFWYRQDPGLGLRLIYFSYDVKMKEKGDIPEGYSVSREKKERFSLILESASTNQTSMYLCASSYAGLADQSSYEQYFGPGTRLTVT.

In its sample, this clone was seen once. The chain joins TRBV18 to TRBJ2-7; perhaps TRBD1 as D (6 bases). CDR3 length: 13 residues. The germline V gene encodes CDR1 KGHSH and CDR2 LQKENI. The germline V and J ends were trimmed by 5 bases and 6 bases, with 14 bases remaining between them. Here the CDR3 reads CASSKPGTTEQYF. The CDR3, as DNA: TGTGCCAGCTCAAAACCCGGGACAACCGAGCAGTACTTC.

This chain connects TRBV28 to TRBJ2-1; TRBD2 aligns across 13 bases. The J segment lost 2 bases and the V segment lost 5 bases, leaving 6 bases of the junction unmatched. The CDR3 loop spans 17 amino acids. CDR1 is MDHEN, CDR2 SYDVKM, per germline. CDR3: CASSRTSGREAYNEQFF. CDR3 DNA sequence: TGTGCCAGCAGTCGGACTAGCGGGAGAGAGGCCTACAATGAGCAGTTCTTC.

The V gene is TRBV7-9, the J gene TRBJ2-5; D is possibly TRBD1 (6 bases). Germline values: CDR1 SEHNR, CDR2 FQNEAQ (reference sequence). V was trimmed by 4 bases and J by 5 bases, leaving 17 bases between them. The CDR3 is made up of 15 amino acids. CDR3 bases: TGTGCCAGCAGCTCACGGGACACCCGGAGGGAGACCCAGTACTTC. This sequence encodes CASSSRDTRRETQYF. The whole variable domain, remainder taken from reference TRBV7-9 and TRBJ2-5, is DTGVSQNPRHKITKRGQNVTFRCDPISEHNRLYWYRQTLGQGPEFLTYFQNEAQLEKSRLLSDRFSAERPKGSFSTLEIQRTEQGDSAMYLCASSSRDTRRETQYFGPGTRLLVL.

V gene TRBV5-5 combines with J gene TRBJ1-5; unclear D gene. The germline V and J ends were trimmed by 0 bases and 5 bases, with 12 bases remaining between them. Germline-derived CDR1 and CDR2 are SGHKS and YYEKEE (reference sequence). The CDR3 spans 15 residues. CDR3 nucleotides: TGTGCCAGCAGCTTGGACAGTCCTGGGCATCAGCCCCAGCATTTT. This translates into CASSLDSPGHQPQHF.

This clone has only one observation. The chain employs TRBV13 and TRBJ2-5; 8 bases map to TRBD2. This CDR3 is built from 17 residues. Germline CDR1 reads PRHDT; CDR2 reads FYEKMQ (reference sequence). V lost 1 base and J lost 6; bases outside the gene matches: 13. The CDR3 nucleotides read TGTGCCAGCAGCTTAGACGCTGCCGGGGGGGCTATAAAGACCCAGTACTTC. Translation gives CASSLDAAGGAIKTQYF. Together with reference TRBV13 and TRBJ2-5, the CDR3 gives the full variable domain: AAGVIQSPRHLIKEKRETATLKCYPIPRHDTVYWYQQGPGQDPQFLISFYEKMQSDKGSIPDRFSAQQFSDYHSELNMSSLELGDSALYFCASSLDAAGGAIKTQYFGPGTRLLVL.

The chain carries TRBV7-9 and TRBJ2-3; 8 bases are a match to TRBD2. Germline trimming cut 6 bases from V and 1 base from J; bases unmatched to any gene: 6. There are 15 residues in the CDR3. The germline CDR1 and CDR2 sequences are SEHNR and FQNEAQ (reference sequence). The CDR3 DNA is TGTGCCAGCAGACCCCCGGGGGGGGGCACAGATACGCAGTATTTT. Its translation: CASRPPGGGTDTQYF.

The genes are TRBV30 and TRBJ2-2; D remains ambiguous. The V end was cut by 3 bases, the J end by 8 bases, with 13 bases between. The CDR3 length is 13 residues. The germline V gene has CDR1 GTSNPN and CDR2 SVGIG (reference sequence). The CDR3 bases are TGTGCCTGGAGCTCTTCGAGCCTTGGGGAGCTGTTTTTT. It translates to CAWSSSSLGELFF.

Here the CDR3 DNA reads TGTGCCAGCAGACTAAAGGAGGGGGCAGGGACTTTCTTT. Its translation is CASRLKEGAGTFF. The V call is TRBV3-1 (or the pseudogene TRBV3-2), the J call TRBJ1-1; TRBD1 agrees at 7 bases. Germline V gene data show CDR1 as LGHDT and CDR2 as YNNKEL (reference sequence). The CDR3 runs 13 residues. The V segment lost 6 bases and the J segment 12 bases; nucleotides outside the gene matches: 13.

V and J are TRBV6-1 and TRBJ2-5, with 10 bases that match TRBD2. Trimming at V came to 3 bases and at J to 2 bases, leaving 6 bases not matched to a gene. This CDR3 is built from 16 residues. The germline V gene encodes CDR1 MNHNS and CDR2 SASEGT. Here the CDR3 DNA reads TGTGCCAGCAGTGATCTCCTAGCGGGGGCGCAAGAGACCCAGTACTTC. This sequence encodes CASSDLLAGAQETQYF.

V is TRBV7-9 and J is TRBJ2-5; possible D gene TRBD2, 6 bases. V dropped 5 bases and J dropped 5 bases, with 18 bases sitting between them. This CDR3 spans 15 amino acids. CDR1 is SEHNR, CDR2 FQNEAQ, per germline (reference sequence). Here the CDR3 DNA reads TGTGCCAGCAGCCCTCTTGGAGGGGCAGGGGAGACCCAGTACTTC. Residues: CASSPLGGAGETQYF.

As DNA, the CDR3 is TGTGCCAGCAGTTTGTATATGGCGGCTAGCGAGACGAACGAGCAGTACTTC. This gives the protein CASSLYMAASETNEQYF. The rearrangement uses TRBV27 and TRBJ2-7; tentatively, D is TRBD2 (6 bases). Trimming took 3 bases from V and 5 from J, leaving 23 bases between them. This CDR3 has 17 residues. Germline CDR1 and CDR2: MNHEY and SMNVEV (reference sequence).

The chain carries TRBV7-3 and TRBJ2-1, with a weak D call TRBD2 (6 bases). Trimming stripped 6 bases from V and 6 bases from J, with 15 bases between. This CDR3 is 14 amino acids long. In germline, CDR1 is SGHTA, CDR2 FQGTGA. CDR3 region: CASRKAGIGNEQFF. The CDR3 DNA is TGTGCCAGCAGGAAGGCGGGAATAGGCAATGAGCAGTTCTTC. Full variable domain (missing parts from reference TRBV7-3 and TRBJ2-1): GAGVSQTPSNKVTEKGKYVELRCDPISGHTALYWYRQSLGQGPEFLIYFQGTGAADDSGLPNDRFFAVRPEGSVSTLKIQRTERGDSAVYLCASRKAGIGNEQFFGPGTRLTVL.

CDR3 in DNA: TGTGCCTGGAGTGGGAGCCTGGAACAGCCCCAGCATTTT. Its protein is CAWSGSLEQPQHF. The chain couples TRBV30 to TRBJ1-5; D uncertain. The CDR3 length is 13 residues. Looked up from germline, CDR1 is GTSNPN and CDR2 is SVGIG (reference sequence). The V end was cut by 1 base, the J end by 7 bases, with 11 bases between.

The CDR3 is CASSLQGDTRRTQYF. In DNA, the CDR3 is TGTGCCAGCAGTCTACAGGGGGACACTCGGCGGACCCAGTACTTC. This rearrangement joins TRBV2 to TRBJ2-5; TRBD1 matches at 8 bases. V shed 5 bases, J shed 7 bases, and the junction held 12 bases outside the gene matches. This CDR3 comprises 15 residues. Germline V gives CDR1 SNHLY, CDR2 FYNNEI.

The V gene is TRBV9, the J gene TRBJ2-7; a weak D match, TRBD1 (6 bases). Trimming removed 0 bases at V and 0 bases at J, with 13 bases between. The CDR3 spans 16 residues. Germline V gives CDR1 SGDLS, CDR2 YYNGEE. Here the CDR3 reads CASSVGGRGSSYEQYF. CDR3 nucleotides: TGTGCCAGCAGCGTAGGCGGCAGGGGAAGCTCCTACGAGCAGTACTTC.

V is TRBV7-2 and J is TRBJ1-4; possibly TRBD1 for D (5 bases). Looked up from germline, CDR1 is SGHTA and CDR2 is FQGNSA. This CDR3 is 17 amino acids long. V gave up 1 base and J gave up 5 bases, with 17 bases separating them. The chain's CDR3 is CASSLGGGYITNEKLFF. CDR3 sequence (DNA): TGTGCCAGCAGCTTAGGGGGCGGTTATATCACCAATGAAAAACTGTTTTTT.

CDR3 in amino acids: CAARDRESQPQHF. The CDR3 region has the DNA TGTGCCGCCCGGGACAGGGAAAGTCAGCCCCAGCATTTT. J is TRBJ1-5 and V is TRBV6-5, with 9 nucleotides matching TRBD1. Germline loops: CDR1 MNHEY, CDR2 SVGAGI. This CDR3 region has 13 residues. V shed 11 bases and J 6 bases; nucleotides not matched to a gene: 8.

The chain has TRBV25-1 and TRBJ2-3, with D tentatively TRBD1 (5 bases). The ends were cut back, 0 bases at V and 6 bases at J, with 13 bases in the middle. This CDR3 has 15 amino acids. In germline, CDR1 is MGHDK, CDR2 SYGVNS. CDR3 DNA sequence: TGTGCCAGCAGTGAATACGGGCAGGGAATGGATACGCAGTATTTT. Its protein is CASSEYGQGMDTQYF.

The chain uses TRBV6-5 and TRBJ2-7, with 11 nucleotides matching TRBD1. The V and J ends lost 5 bases and 3 bases, in that order; junction bases with no gene match: 6. Germline loops: CDR1 MNHEY, CDR2 SVGAGI. This CDR3 is 15 amino acids long. CDR3 sequence reads: CASSPPGTGGYEQYF. For the CDR3, the DNA is TGTGCCAGCAGTCCTCCCGGGACAGGGGGCTACGAGCAGTACTTC.

The rearrangement joins TRBV5-1 to TRBJ2-5; D might be TRBD2 (6 bases). The V end was cut by 4 bases, the J end by 4 bases, with 8 bases between. Per germline, CDR1 SGHRS and CDR2 YFSETQ. This CDR3 region has 12 residues. The chain's CDR3 is CASSAEGETQYF. The CDR3 DNA reads as TGCGCCAGCAGCGCGGAGGGAGAGACCCAGTACTTC.

This chain connects TRBV10-2 to TRBJ2-4; a weak D match, TRBD1 (5 bases). Trimming took 6 bases from V and 0 from J, leaving 9 bases between them. There are 14 residues in the CDR3. The germline V gene has CDR1 WSHSY and CDR2 SAAADI. The CDR3 loop reads CASRPGLAKNIQYF. CDR3 bases: TGCGCCAGCAGACCAGGGCTAGCCAAAAACATTCAGTACTTC.